These 18 T cell receptor beta chains originate from one sample sequenced in a study of T cell responses to AZD1222 COVID-19 vaccine (dated by TCRdb to the early 2020s). To prepare the library, the immunoSEQ multiplex PCR assay was applied. TCRdb mirrors the immuneACCESS table, restricted to in-frame sequences. Some clones are absent from its copies; in checked studies, under half trace to an unresolved V gene, and the reason for the others is unknown. The sample data list about 200,000 clones, and roughly 92% of these were observed just once. Over 1% of the sample goes to the ten largest clones. In the paper's terms, the time point label means: baseline before first vaccination. The specimen comprised peripheral blood, sampled on day 0 of AZD1222 vaccination. The receptors derive from an adult in good health.

The genes are TRBV25-1 and TRBJ2-2; D unclear. The V and J ends lost 7 bases and 1 base respectively, with 10 bases between them. This CDR3 is 14 amino acids long. Germline CDR1 is MGHDK and CDR2 is SYGVNS. The CDR3 sequence is CASIAGGNTGELFF. DNA of the CDR3: TGTGCCAGCATAGCTGGCGGGAACACCGGGGAGCTGTTTTTT.

The chain links TRBV2 to TRBJ2-7; D may correspond to TRBD1 or TRBD2 (6 bases each). The CDR3 length is 15 residues. The germline V gene encodes CDR1 SNHLY and CDR2 FYNNEI. Between the trimmed V and J ends, which lost 6 bases and 3 bases, there was a span of 18 bases. The CDR3 DNA follows: TGTGCCAGCAGACTACAGGGACACGGGGGCTACGAGCAGTACTTC. Translated: CASRLQGHGGYEQYF.

This clone showed up just once. The chain combines TRBV10-1 with TRBJ1-1; the D is unclear. The CDR3 length is 12 residues. Trimming took off 3 bases at V and 5 bases at J, with 7 bases between the two ends. Germline CDR1 and CDR2: WNHNN and SYGVQD (reference sequence). CDR3 DNA sequence: TGCGCCAGCAGTGATTTAAGGACTGAAGCTTTCTTT. Translated: CASSDLRTEAFF.

This chain connects TRBV28 to TRBJ1-1, with TRBD1 as a possible D gene (6 bases). Germline-derived CDR1 and CDR2 are MDHEN and SYDVKM. The CDR3 totals 15 residues. Deletions cut 0 bases from V and 0 bases from J, with 8 bases between. CDR3 amino acids: CASSLWEGVNTEAFF. The CDR3 nucleotides read TGTGCCAGCAGTTTATGGGAGGGGGTGAACACTGAAGCTTTCTTT.

This sequence joins TRBV6-6 and TRBJ1-1; possible D gene TRBD1, 5 bases. V was shortened by 0 bases and J by 7 bases, with 12 bases between the two germline ends. Germline CDR1 and CDR2: MNHNY and SVGAGI (reference sequence). The CDR3 sequence is 14 residues long. CDR3 sequence: CASSYSGRGFEAFF. CDR3 nucleotides: TGTGCCAGCAGTTACTCGGGACGGGGCTTTGAAGCTTTCTTT.

The genes are TRBV4-3 and TRBJ2-1; 9 bases are a match to TRBD2. This CDR3 has 17 amino acids. CDR1 and CDR2 (germline): LGHNA, YSLEER. The J segment lost 4 bases and the V segment lost 2 bases, leaving 9 bases of the junction unmatched. The CDR3 nucleotides read TGCGCCAGCAGCCAACCAACGAGCGGGGGGAGTTACAATGAGCAGTTCTTC. Residues: CASSQPTSGGSYNEQFF.

The chain employs TRBV29-1 and TRBJ1-3; perhaps TRBD1 as D (5 bases). CDR3 length: 14 residues. Germline CDR1 and CDR2: SQVTM and ANQGSEA. Trimming took off 4 bases at V and 0 bases at J, with 10 bases between the two ends. CDR3 loop: CSVVRQGSGNTIYF. The CDR3 DNA reads TGCAGCGTTGTACGGCAGGGCTCTGGAAACACCATATATTTT.

V usage is TRBV9 and J usage is TRBJ1-1, with 9 bases lining up with TRBD1. The CDR3 length is 14 residues. CDR1 and CDR2 from the germline V gene are SGDLS and YYNGEE. Trimming cost V 4 bases and J 2 bases; bases outside gene matches: 3. The DNA for the CDR3 is TGTGCCAGCAGCAAACAGGGGGCTAACACTGAAGCTTTCTTT. Translated, it gives CASSKQGANTEAFF.

This clone was seen only once. This chain connects TRBV5-1 to TRBJ2-2; D not resolved. Germline CDR1 is SGHRS and CDR2 is YFSETQ. This CDR3 is 13 amino acids long. Trimming removed 0 bases from V and 5 bases from J, with 5 bases in between. CDR3 nucleotides: TGCGCCAGCAGCTTGGTCAGGACCGGGGAGCTGTTTTTT. Protein product: CASSLVRTGELFF.

The chain recombines TRBV24-1 with TRBJ2-1; the D gene could be TRBD1 or TRBD2 (6 bases each). Per the germline V gene, CDR1 is KGHDR and CDR2 is SFDVKD. The CDR3 is made up of 14 amino acids. Trimming removed 0 bases at V and 13 bases at J, with 15 bases between. CDR3 protein: CATSDLRVRGAQFF. The CDR3 DNA reads as TGTGCCACCAGTGATTTGCGGGTGAGGGGGGCCCAGTTCTTC.

The sample holds a few counts of this clone. The chain recombines TRBV7-8 with TRBJ2-4; D perhaps matches TRBD1 (6 bases). The CDR3 consists of 15 residues. Germline CDR1 and CDR2: SGHVS and FQNEAQ. Trimming pared 1 base from V and 8 bases from J, leaving 15 bases between. The CDR3 DNA follows: TGTGCCAGCAGCTTAGTGGCTGGGGGCGGATACATTCAGTACTTC. Its translation: CASSLVAGGGYIQYF.

This rearrangement joins TRBV5-1 to TRBJ2-3; the match to TRBD2 covers 12 bases. Germline trimming cut 4 bases from V and 6 bases from J; bases unmatched to any gene: 15. This CDR3 comprises 18 residues. The germline CDR1 and CDR2 sequences are SGHRS and YFSETQ. The CDR3: CASSPDLSGTSGLDTQYF. The CDR3 nucleotides are TGCGCCAGCAGCCCTGATCTGTCCGGGACTAGCGGGCTTGATACGCAGTATTTT.

The CDR3 sequence: CASSLFLRIITGELFF. CDR3 sequence (DNA): TGTGCCAGCAGCTTATTTCTTCGGATTATCACCGGGGAGCTGTTTTTT. The V gene is TRBV7-2, the J gene TRBJ2-2; D not resolved. The CDR3 is 16 residues long. Germline CDR1 SGHTA, CDR2 FQGNSA. V lost 2 bases and J lost 4, with 14 bases in between.

The chain uses TRBV6-2 or TRBV6-3 and TRBJ2-7; no definite D call. V lost 2 bases and J lost 0, with 5 bases in between. There are 13 residues in the CDR3. The V gene's germline CDR1 is MNHEY and CDR2 SVGEGT. In DNA, the CDR3 is TGTGCCAGCAGTTACCGGAGCTCCTACGAGCAGTACTTC. Protein product: CASSYRSSYEQYF.

This chain links TRBV4-2 with TRBJ1-2; possible D gene TRBD1, 5 bases. CDR3 length: 13 residues. Germline-derived CDR1 and CDR2 are LGHNA and YNFKEQ. V lost 1 base, J lost 7 bases, and 10 bases lay in between. The CDR3 DNA reads TGTGCCAGCAGCCAAGTCAGCGGGGGTGGCTACACCTTC. Translation gives CASSQVSGGGYTF.

The rearrangement joins TRBV24-1 to TRBJ2-3; TRBD2 aligns across 7 bases. In germline, CDR1 is KGHDR, CDR2 SFDVKD. The CDR3 contains 16 residues. V shed 1 base, J shed 2 bases, and the junction held 5 bases outside the gene matches. The CDR3: CATSDFTGLSTDTQYF. The CDR3 region has the DNA TGTGCCACCAGTGATTTTACGGGACTATCCACAGATACGCAGTATTTT.

The chain joins TRBV9 to TRBJ1-2; 11 nucleotides line up with TRBD1. Germline CDR1 reads SGDLS; CDR2 reads YYNGEE. Trimming cost V 3 bases and J 2 bases; bases outside gene matches: 6. The CDR3 sequence is 16 residues long. CDR3 bases: TGTGCCAGCAGCGGAGGGACAGGGGGAACGAACTATGGCTACACCTTC. Encoded protein: CASSGGTGGTNYGYTF.

V usage is TRBV28 and J usage is TRBJ1-6; D perhaps matches TRBD1 (5 bases). CDR1 MDHEN and CDR2 SYDVKM come from the germline V gene. V lost 7 bases and J lost 3, with 13 bases in between. The CDR3 is made up of 15 amino acids. The CDR3 nucleotides read TGTGCCAGCACCCTGGGGGGGAGCTATAATTCACCCCTCCACTTT. Protein product: CASTLGGSYNSPLHF.